This T cell receptor beta chain was recorded in a study of spatial heterogeneity in lung cancer. Time point given: sample taken at primary tumor resection. Whole RNA, which was extracted from tumor, nontumor lung tissue or frozen PBMC, was sequenced without any cell sorting. There were approximately 69 donors, all of them untreated patients with early-stage non-small cell lung cancer. Every TCR cDNA molecule bore its own unique molecular identifier. TCRdb reanalysed the 5' RACE reads using MiXCR and keeps one entry per CDR3 protein. The table has some 15,000 distinct CDR3 sequences, around 10% seen once. This clonotype has only a few counts. The V end lost 3 bases, the J end lost 1 base, and 12 bases lay between the germline ends. The CDR3 spans 16 residues. Germline V gives CDR1 LGHDT, CDR2 YNNKEL (reference sequence).

The chain couples TRBV3-1 to TRBJ2-2; weak D call: TRBD2 (5 bases). The clonotype was recovered from a male donor with early-stage non-small cell lung cancer. The sequenced sample was PBMCs, obtained at surgery. CDR3 bases: TGTGCCAGCAGCCAGAGAGGGCCGATGAACACCGGGGAGCTGTTTTTT. Protein sequence: CASSQRGPMNTGELFF.